This T cell receptor beta chain was obtained from a study of T-cell memory formation after mild COVID-19. General study findings and limits: There were some responding clones in pre-infection memory, which suggested that cross-reactive memory had joined. Clones contracting day 15 to 85 were balanced CD4/CD8; later expanders leaned CD4+.

TCRdb called the 5' RACE reads again in MiXCR, with one record for every CDR3 protein. The profile shows some 450,000 distinct CDR3 sequences, roughly 18% of them singletons. This clonotype has just a few counts. Antigen specificity is unknown. The ends lost 6 bases at V and 5 bases at J; junction bases unmatched: 10. CDR3 length equals 16 residues. Germline assignment: CDR1 LNHDA and CDR2 SQIVND (reference sequence). Sample: PBMCs or a T cell subset sorted from them (not recorded which). This TCR was recovered from a man between 18 and 35 years old who had mild COVID-19 (a few samples of this study predate the infection). Cell type and time point are not known. The chain couples TRBV19 to TRBJ2-2; 9 bases line up with TRBD1. The CDR3: CASRTLSGQGTGELFF. The CDR3 coding sequence is TGTGCCAGTAGGACCTTAAGCGGACAGGGGACCGGGGAGCTGTTTTTT.